This is a list of T cell receptor beta chains from one sample in a study of T cell repertoires in cytomegalovirus infection. MiXCR was run by TCRdb on the reads, yielding one entry per CDR3 protein. The sample includes 600,000 to 800,000 distinct CDR3 sequences, approximately 25% seen only once; the top ten take roughly 8%. The sequencing input was CD8+ T cells from PBMCs. These receptors all come from a human donor in good health (CMV status not recorded). Some clones in this sample may be carry-over from other donors' samples. Both conserved end residues are part of each CDR3. A D gene is named only where the DNA matches it firmly. Only part of the rows carry a size: once, few, many, or a class if the clone is expanded.

v_call: TRBV5-5
clone_size: -
j_call: TRBJ2-3
cdr3_length: 14
d_call: -
cdr3_aa: CASSLTTSADTQYF
cdr3_nt: TGTGCCAGCAGCTTAACAACGTCAGCAGATACGCAGTATTTT

v_call: TRBV27
clone_size: -
j_call: TRBJ2-1
cdr3_length: 14
d_call: -
cdr3_aa: CASSLGLEADEQFF
cdr3_nt: TGTGCCAGCAGTTTAGGGCTAGAGGCGGATGAGCAGTTCTTC

v_call: TRBV20-1
clone_size: -
j_call: TRBJ2-1
cdr3_length: 13
d_call: -
cdr3_aa: CSAKDRRYNEQFF
cdr3_nt: TGCAGTGCAAAAGACAGGAGGTACAATGAGCAGTTCTTC

v_call: TRBV6-5
clone_size: -
j_call: TRBJ2-2
cdr3_length: 16
d_call: TRBD1
cdr3_aa: CASSYGTAVGTGELFF
cdr3_nt: TGTGCCAGCAGTTACGGGACAGCGGTAGGGACCGGGGAGCTGTTTTTT

v_call: TRBV10-2
clone_size: once
j_call: TRBJ1-2
cdr3_length: 15
d_call: TRBD1
cdr3_aa: CASSEDRGRGYGYTF
cdr3_nt: TGCGCCAGCAGCGAAGACAGGGGGCGCGGCTATGGCTACACCTTC

v_call: TRBV12-3/TRBV12-4
clone_size: once
j_call: TRBJ2-1
cdr3_length: 16
d_call: TRBD2
cdr3_aa: CASSPRLAGPYNEQFF
cdr3_nt: TGTGCCAGCAGTCCCAGACTAGCGGGGCCCTACAATGAGCAGTTCTTC

v_call: TRBV28
clone_size: -
j_call: TRBJ1-4
cdr3_length: 19
d_call: -
cdr3_aa: CASSPLTGGYLRANEKLFF
cdr3_nt: TGTGCCAGCAGTCCATTGACAGGAGGATACCTCAGGGCTAATGAAAAACTGTTTTTT

v_call: TRBV7-3
clone_size: few
j_call: TRBJ2-5
cdr3_length: 15
d_call: -
cdr3_aa: CASSPFGGDRETQYF
cdr3_nt: TGTGCCAGCAGCCCCTTCGGCGGGGACCGAGAGACCCAGTACTTC

v_call: TRBV5-1
clone_size: once
j_call: TRBJ1-1
cdr3_length: 14
d_call: -
cdr3_aa: CASSMGHLSTEAFF
cdr3_nt: TGCGCCAGCAGCATGGGACACCTGAGCACTGAAGCTTTCTTT

v_call: TRBV10-3
clone_size: -
j_call: TRBJ1-1
cdr3_length: 14
d_call: -
cdr3_aa: CAISESGGRTEAFF
cdr3_nt: TGTGCCATCAGTGAGTCGGGGGGGAGGACTGAAGCTTTCTTT

v_call: TRBV6-1
clone_size: few
j_call: TRBJ1-2
cdr3_length: 15
d_call: TRBD1
cdr3_aa: CAFQTGLRSGYGYTF
cdr3_nt: TGTGCCTTTCAGACAGGGCTAAGGAGTGGTTATGGCTACACCTTC

v_call: TRBV20-1
clone_size: -
j_call: TRBJ2-2
cdr3_length: 13
d_call: TRBD1
cdr3_aa: CSAGDRDIGELFF
cdr3_nt: TGCAGTGCTGGGGACAGAGACATCGGGGAGCTGTTTTTT

v_call: TRBV19
clone_size: few
j_call: TRBJ2-2
cdr3_length: 16
d_call: TRBD1
cdr3_aa: CASSFLGQDATGELFF
cdr3_nt: TGTGCCAGTAGTTTTCTTGGACAGGACGCCACCGGGGAGCTGTTTTTT

v_call: TRBV7-9
clone_size: many
j_call: TRBJ2-1
cdr3_length: 15
d_call: TRBD2
cdr3_aa: CASSRDGGAGNEQFF
cdr3_nt: TGTGCCAGCAGCCGTGACGGGGGGGCCGGGAATGAGCAGTTCTTC

v_call: TRBV7-9
clone_size: many
j_call: TRBJ2-5
cdr3_length: 15
d_call: TRBD2
cdr3_aa: CASSPTSGNQETQYF
cdr3_nt: TGTGCCAGCAGCCCGACTAGCGGCAACCAAGAGACCCAGTACTTC

v_call: TRBV2
clone_size: few
j_call: TRBJ2-3
cdr3_length: 15
d_call: -
cdr3_aa: CASSEVAVSTDTQYF
cdr3_nt: TGTGCCAGCAGTGAGGTCGCAGTCAGCACAGATACGCAGTATTTT

v_call: TRBV4-3
clone_size: -
j_call: TRBJ2-1
cdr3_length: 16
d_call: TRBD2
cdr3_aa: CASSQAPAGAYNEQFF
cdr3_nt: TGCGCCAGCAGCCAAGCGCCAGCGGGGGCCTACAATGAGCAGTTCTTC

v_call: TRBV2
clone_size: few
j_call: TRBJ1-2
cdr3_length: 9
d_call: -
cdr3_aa: CAQVESYTF
cdr3_nt: TGTGCCCAGGTGGAGAGTTACACCTTC

v_call: TRBV20-1
clone_size: -
j_call: TRBJ1-1
cdr3_length: 12
d_call: -
cdr3_aa: CSASRLNTEAFF
cdr3_nt: TGCAGTGCTAGCAGGCTCAACACTGAAGCTTTCTTT

v_call: TRBV7-2
clone_size: many
j_call: TRBJ2-1
cdr3_length: 12
d_call: -
cdr3_aa: CASSYSYNEQFF
cdr3_nt: TGTGCCAGCAGCTACTCCTACAATGAGCAGTTCTTC

v_call: TRBV7-6
clone_size: -
j_call: TRBJ1-2
cdr3_length: 14
d_call: TRBD1
cdr3_aa: CASSLGQENYGYTF
cdr3_nt: TGTGCCAGCAGCTTGGGACAGGAAAACTATGGCTACACCTTC

v_call: TRBV6-5
clone_size: -
j_call: TRBJ1-1
cdr3_length: 13
d_call: -
cdr3_aa: CASSPAWNTEAFF
cdr3_nt: TGTGCCAGCAGCCCGGCCTGGAACACTGAAGCTTTCTTT

v_call: TRBV20-1
clone_size: few
j_call: TRBJ2-1
cdr3_length: 17
d_call: TRBD1
cdr3_aa: CSARGIGTGHSYNEQFF
cdr3_nt: TGCAGTGCTAGAGGTATTGGGACAGGGCACTCCTACAATGAGCAGTTCTTC

v_call: TRBV4-1
clone_size: many
j_call: TRBJ2-7
cdr3_length: 15
d_call: -
cdr3_aa: CASSQSSMGGYEQYF
cdr3_nt: TGCGCCAGCAGCCAAAGCTCGATGGGCGGTTACGAGCAGTACTTC

v_call: TRBV20-1
clone_size: few
j_call: TRBJ2-1
cdr3_length: 15
d_call: -
cdr3_aa: CSARGPGGHYNEQFF
cdr3_nt: TGCAGTGCTAGAGGGCCGGGGGGCCACTACAATGAGCAGTTCTTC

v_call: TRBV7-8
clone_size: many
j_call: TRBJ1-1
cdr3_length: 12
d_call: -
cdr3_aa: CASSPKNTEAFF
cdr3_nt: TGTGCCAGCAGCCCTAAGAACACTGAAGCTTTCTTT

v_call: TRBV29-1
clone_size: -
j_call: TRBJ2-7
cdr3_length: 13
d_call: -
cdr3_aa: CSVEDPGTYEQYF
cdr3_nt: TGCAGCGTTGAGGACCCAGGAACCTACGAGCAGTACTTC

v_call: TRBV19
clone_size: -
j_call: TRBJ1-1
cdr3_length: 14
d_call: TRBD1
cdr3_aa: CASSLTTGGTEAFF
cdr3_nt: TGTGCCAGTAGTTTAACGACAGGGGGCACTGAAGCTTTCTTT

v_call: TRBV7-9
clone_size: -
j_call: TRBJ2-7
cdr3_length: 15
d_call: TRBD1
cdr3_aa: CASSFQIQGAYEQYF
cdr3_nt: TGTGCCAGCAGCTTTCAGATTCAGGGGGCCTACGAGCAGTACTTC

v_call: TRBV25-1
clone_size: -
j_call: TRBJ2-3
cdr3_length: 16
d_call: TRBD2
cdr3_aa: CASSGGTSGGRDTQYF
cdr3_nt: TGTGCCAGCAGTGGAGGGACTAGCGGGGGCCGAGATACGCAGTATTTT

v_call: TRBV13
clone_size: -
j_call: TRBJ1-1
cdr3_length: 16
d_call: TRBD1
cdr3_aa: CASSPWTGSMNTEAFF
cdr3_nt: TGTGCCAGCAGCCCCTGGACAGGTTCCATGAACACTGAAGCTTTCTTT

v_call: TRBV5-1
clone_size: -
j_call: TRBJ1-4
cdr3_length: 13
d_call: -
cdr3_aa: CASSSAPNEKLFF
cdr3_nt: TGCGCCAGCAGCAGTGCACCTAATGAAAAACTGTTTTTT

v_call: TRBV5-1
clone_size: few
j_call: TRBJ2-7
cdr3_length: 14
d_call: -
cdr3_aa: CASRPTPGTYEQYF
cdr3_nt: TGCGCCAGCAGACCAACCCCTGGAACCTACGAGCAGTACTTC

v_call: TRBV5-1
clone_size: few
j_call: TRBJ2-2
cdr3_length: 17
d_call: -
cdr3_aa: CASSLEGVRPNTGELFF
cdr3_nt: TGCGCCAGCAGCTTGGAGGGGGTCAGACCGAACACCGGGGAGCTGTTTTTT

v_call: TRBV6-6
clone_size: -
j_call: TRBJ1-1
cdr3_length: 14
d_call: -
cdr3_aa: CASSTQEMNTEAFF
cdr3_nt: TGTGCCAGCAGTACACAAGAAATGAACACTGAAGCTTTCTTT

v_call: TRBV20-1
clone_size: -
j_call: TRBJ2-1
cdr3_length: 14
d_call: TRBD1
cdr3_aa: CSAGTGGNYNEQFF
cdr3_nt: TGCAGTGCTGGGACAGGGGGGAACTACAATGAGCAGTTCTTC

v_call: TRBV20-1
clone_size: -
j_call: TRBJ1-2
cdr3_length: 12
d_call: -
cdr3_aa: CSAGGGNYGYTF
cdr3_nt: TGCAGTGCTGGCGGGGGTAACTATGGCTACACCTTC

v_call: TRBV29-1
clone_size: -
j_call: TRBJ2-1
cdr3_length: 12
d_call: TRBD1
cdr3_aa: CSVGTGDNEQFF
cdr3_nt: TGCAGCGTTGGGACAGGGGACAATGAGCAGTTCTTC

v_call: TRBV6-2/TRBV6-3
clone_size: -
j_call: TRBJ2-5
cdr3_length: 15
d_call: TRBD1
cdr3_aa: CVSSDTWTGPETQYF
cdr3_nt: TGTGTCAGCAGTGACACGTGGACAGGCCCAGAGACCCAGTACTTC

v_call: TRBV2
clone_size: few
j_call: TRBJ2-1
cdr3_length: 12
d_call: -
cdr3_aa: CASSESRNEQFF
cdr3_nt: TGTGCCAGCAGTGAAAGTCGTAATGAGCAGTTCTTC

v_call: TRBV12-3/TRBV12-4
clone_size: once
j_call: TRBJ1-5
cdr3_length: 17
d_call: TRBD1
cdr3_aa: CASSLTGSDIGNQPQHF
cdr3_nt: TGTGCCAGCAGTCTGACAGGGTCTGATATAGGTAATCAGCCCCAGCATTTT

v_call: TRBV7-6
clone_size: many
j_call: TRBJ1-1
cdr3_length: 11
d_call: -
cdr3_aa: CASSLGQEAFF
cdr3_nt: TGTGCCAGCAGCTTAGGACAGGAAGCTTTCTTT

v_call: TRBV29-1
clone_size: few
j_call: TRBJ2-2
cdr3_length: 14
d_call: -
cdr3_aa: CSVDWQGSTGELFF
cdr3_nt: TGCAGCGTTGATTGGCAGGGTAGCACCGGGGAGCTGTTTTTT

v_call: TRBV10-3
clone_size: -
j_call: TRBJ2-3
cdr3_length: 18
d_call: TRBD2
cdr3_aa: CAISDPSGGPIITDTQYF
cdr3_nt: TGTGCCATCAGTGACCCTAGCGGGGGCCCAATAATCACAGATACGCAGTATTTT

v_call: TRBV11-2
clone_size: many
j_call: TRBJ2-1
cdr3_length: 16
d_call: -
cdr3_aa: CASRDSDWSSYNEQFF
cdr3_nt: TGTGCCAGCAGAGATAGCGATTGGAGCTCCTACAATGAGCAGTTCTTC

v_call: TRBV7-9
clone_size: -
j_call: TRBJ1-2
cdr3_length: 11
d_call: -
cdr3_aa: CASSRMKGYTF
cdr3_nt: TGTGCCAGCAGTCGGATGAAGGGCTACACCTTC

v_call: TRBV7-2
clone_size: -
j_call: TRBJ2-2
cdr3_length: 14
d_call: TRBD1
cdr3_aa: CTSSSTGVTGELFF
cdr3_nt: TGTACCAGCAGTTCGACAGGGGTGACCGGGGAGCTGTTTTTT